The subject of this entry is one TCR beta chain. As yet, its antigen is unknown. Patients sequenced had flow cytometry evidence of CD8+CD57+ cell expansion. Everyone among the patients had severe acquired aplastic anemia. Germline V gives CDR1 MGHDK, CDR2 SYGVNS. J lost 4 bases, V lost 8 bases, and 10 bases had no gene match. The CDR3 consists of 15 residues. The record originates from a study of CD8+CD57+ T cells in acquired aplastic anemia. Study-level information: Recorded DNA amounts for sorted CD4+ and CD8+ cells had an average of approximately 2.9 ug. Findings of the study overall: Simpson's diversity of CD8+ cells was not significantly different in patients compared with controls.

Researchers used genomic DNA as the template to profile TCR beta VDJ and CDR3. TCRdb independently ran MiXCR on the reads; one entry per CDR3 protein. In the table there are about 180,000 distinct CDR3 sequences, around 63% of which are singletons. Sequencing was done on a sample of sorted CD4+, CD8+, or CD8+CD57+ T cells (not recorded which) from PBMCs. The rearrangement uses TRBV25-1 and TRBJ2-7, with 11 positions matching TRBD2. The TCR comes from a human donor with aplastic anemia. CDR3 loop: CASCHSLAGGYEQYF. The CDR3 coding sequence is TGTGCCAGCTGTCATTCGCTAGCGGGGGGTTACGAGCAGTACTTC.